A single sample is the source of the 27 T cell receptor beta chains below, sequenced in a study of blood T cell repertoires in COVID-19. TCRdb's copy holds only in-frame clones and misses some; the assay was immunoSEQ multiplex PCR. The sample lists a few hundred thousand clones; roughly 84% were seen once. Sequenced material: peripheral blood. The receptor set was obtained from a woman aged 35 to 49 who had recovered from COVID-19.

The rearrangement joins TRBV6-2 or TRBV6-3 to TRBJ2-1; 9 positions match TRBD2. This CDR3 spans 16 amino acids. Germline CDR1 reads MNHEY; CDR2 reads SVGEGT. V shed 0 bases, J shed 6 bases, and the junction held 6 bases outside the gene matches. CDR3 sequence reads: CASSYSGTSLSNEQFF. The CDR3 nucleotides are TGTGCCAGCAGTTACTCGGGGACTAGCCTTAGCAATGAGCAGTTCTTC.

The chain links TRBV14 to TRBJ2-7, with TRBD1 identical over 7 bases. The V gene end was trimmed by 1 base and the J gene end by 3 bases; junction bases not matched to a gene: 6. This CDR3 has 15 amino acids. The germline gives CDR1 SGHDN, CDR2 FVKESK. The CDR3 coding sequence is TGTGCCAGCAGCCAAGGAAGGTCAGGGGGCTACGAGCAGTACTTC. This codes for CASSQGRSGGYEQYF.

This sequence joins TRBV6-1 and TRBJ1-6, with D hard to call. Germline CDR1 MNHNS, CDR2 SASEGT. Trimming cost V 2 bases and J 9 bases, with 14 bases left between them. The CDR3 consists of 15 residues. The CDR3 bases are TGTGCCAGCAGTGAAATTTCTGGTATTAGTTCACCCCTCCACTTT. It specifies CASSEISGISSPLHF.

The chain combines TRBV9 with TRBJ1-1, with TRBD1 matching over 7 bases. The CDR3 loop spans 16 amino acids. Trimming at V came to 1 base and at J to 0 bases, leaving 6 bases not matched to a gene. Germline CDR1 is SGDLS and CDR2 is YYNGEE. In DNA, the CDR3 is TGTGCCAGCAGCGTACAGGGGGGTTCTATGAACACTGAAGCTTTCTTT. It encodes CASSVQGGSMNTEAFF.

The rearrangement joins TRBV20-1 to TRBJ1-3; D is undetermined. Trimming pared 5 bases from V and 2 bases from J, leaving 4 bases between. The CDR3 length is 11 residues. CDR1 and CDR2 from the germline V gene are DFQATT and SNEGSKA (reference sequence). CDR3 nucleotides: TGCAGTGCTTCCGCTGGAAACACCATATATTTT. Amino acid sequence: CSASAGNTIYF.

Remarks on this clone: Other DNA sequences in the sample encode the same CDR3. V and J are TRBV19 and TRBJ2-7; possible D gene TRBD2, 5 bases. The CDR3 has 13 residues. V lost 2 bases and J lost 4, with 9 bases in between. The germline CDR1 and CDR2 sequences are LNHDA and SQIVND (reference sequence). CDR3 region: CASSISGSYEQYF. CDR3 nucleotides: TGTGCCAGTAGTATATCGGGGTCTTACGAGCAGTACTTC.

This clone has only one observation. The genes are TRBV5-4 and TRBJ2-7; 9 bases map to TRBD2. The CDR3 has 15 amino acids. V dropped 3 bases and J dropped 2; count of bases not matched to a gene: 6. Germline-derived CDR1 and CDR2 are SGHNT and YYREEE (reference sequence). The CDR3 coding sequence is TGTGCCAGCAGCTGGGGAGCGGGGGGAACCTACGAGCAGTACTTC. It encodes CASSWGAGGTYEQYF.

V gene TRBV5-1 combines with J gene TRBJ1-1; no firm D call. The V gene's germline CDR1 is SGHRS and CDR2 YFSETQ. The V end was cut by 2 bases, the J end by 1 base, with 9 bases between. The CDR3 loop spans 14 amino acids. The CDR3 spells CASSFGEANTEAFF. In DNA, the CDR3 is TGCGCCAGCAGCTTCGGAGAGGCGAACACTGAAGCTTTCTTT.

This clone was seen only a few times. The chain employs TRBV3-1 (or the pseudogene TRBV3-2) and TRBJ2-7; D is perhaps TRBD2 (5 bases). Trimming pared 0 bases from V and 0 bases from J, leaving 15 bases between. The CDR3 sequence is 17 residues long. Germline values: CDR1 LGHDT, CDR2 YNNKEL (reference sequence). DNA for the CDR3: TGTGCCAGCAGCCAAGATCTCAGTCCGGGGTACTCCTACGAGCAGTACTTC. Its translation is CASSQDLSPGYSYEQYF.

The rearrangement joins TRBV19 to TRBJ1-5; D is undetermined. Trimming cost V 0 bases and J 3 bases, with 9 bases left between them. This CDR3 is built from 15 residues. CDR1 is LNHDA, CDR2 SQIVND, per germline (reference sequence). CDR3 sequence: CASSIEAAFNQPQHF. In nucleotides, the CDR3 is TGTGCCAGTAGTATAGAAGCGGCATTCAATCAGCCCCAGCATTTT.

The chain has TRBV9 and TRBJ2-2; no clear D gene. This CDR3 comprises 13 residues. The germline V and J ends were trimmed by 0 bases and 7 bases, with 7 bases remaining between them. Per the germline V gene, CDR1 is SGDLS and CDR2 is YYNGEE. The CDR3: CASSVGQVGELFF. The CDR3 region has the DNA TGTGCCAGCAGCGTAGGGCAGGTCGGGGAGCTGTTTTTT.

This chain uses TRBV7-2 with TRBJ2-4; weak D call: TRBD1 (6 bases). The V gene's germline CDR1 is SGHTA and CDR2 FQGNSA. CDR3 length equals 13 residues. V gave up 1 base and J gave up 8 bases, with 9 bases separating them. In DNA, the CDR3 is TGTGCCAGCAGCTTAGGGTGGACAGACATTCAGTACTTC. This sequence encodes CASSLGWTDIQYF.

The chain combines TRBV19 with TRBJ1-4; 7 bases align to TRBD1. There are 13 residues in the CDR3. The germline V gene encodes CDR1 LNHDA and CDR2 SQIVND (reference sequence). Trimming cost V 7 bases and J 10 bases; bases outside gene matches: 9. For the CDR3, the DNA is TGTGCCAGTACAGGGACAGCAGAGGGAAAACTGTTTTTT. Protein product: CASTGTAEGKLFF. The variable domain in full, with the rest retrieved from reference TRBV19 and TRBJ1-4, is DGGITQSPKYLFRKEGQNVTLSCEQNLNHDAMYWYRQDPGQGLRLIYYSQIVNDFQKGDIAEGYSVSREKKESFPLTVTSAQKNPTAFYLCASTGTAEGKLFFGSGTQLSVL.

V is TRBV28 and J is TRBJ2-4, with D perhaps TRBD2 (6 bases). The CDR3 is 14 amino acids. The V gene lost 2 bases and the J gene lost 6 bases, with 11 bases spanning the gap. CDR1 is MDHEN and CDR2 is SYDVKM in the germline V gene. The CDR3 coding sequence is TGTGCCAGCAGTTTACAACGGGGGAGAAACATTCAGTACTTC. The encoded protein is CASSLQRGRNIQYF.

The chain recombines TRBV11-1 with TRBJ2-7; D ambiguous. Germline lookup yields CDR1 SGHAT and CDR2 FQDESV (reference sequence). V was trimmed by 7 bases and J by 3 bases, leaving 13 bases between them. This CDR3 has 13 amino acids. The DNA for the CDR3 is TGTGCCAGCACGGAGATTCCCGACTACGAGCAGTACTTC. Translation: CASTEIPDYEQYF.

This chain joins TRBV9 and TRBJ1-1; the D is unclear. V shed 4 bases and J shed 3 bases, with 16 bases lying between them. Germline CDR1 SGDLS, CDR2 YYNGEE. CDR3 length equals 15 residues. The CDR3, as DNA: TGTGCCAGCAGCCCGCAGGCAGGCGCTTACACTGAAGCTTTCTTT. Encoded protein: CASSPQAGAYTEAFF.

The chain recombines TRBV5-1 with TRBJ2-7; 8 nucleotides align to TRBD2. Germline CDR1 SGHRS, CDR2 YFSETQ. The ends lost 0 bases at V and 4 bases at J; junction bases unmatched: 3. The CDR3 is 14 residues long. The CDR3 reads CASSLGTSFYEQYF. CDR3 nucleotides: TGCGCCAGCAGCTTGGGGACTAGCTTTTACGAGCAGTACTTC.

CDR3: CASSLNRVYGYTF. The CDR3 DNA reads TGTGCCAGCAGCTTAAACAGGGTCTATGGCTACACCTTC. V is TRBV13 and J is TRBJ1-2; D perhaps matches TRBD1 (6 bases). Trimming took off 2 bases at V and 4 bases at J, with 8 bases between the two ends. Looked up from germline, CDR1 is PRHDT and CDR2 is FYEKMQ (reference sequence). CDR3 size: 13 residues.

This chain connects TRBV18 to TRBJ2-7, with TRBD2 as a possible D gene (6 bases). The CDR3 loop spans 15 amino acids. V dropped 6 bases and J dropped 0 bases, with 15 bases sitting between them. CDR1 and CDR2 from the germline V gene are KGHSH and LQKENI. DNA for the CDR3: TGTGCCAGCTCTATGGGAGGTTCGAGCTCCTACGAGCAGTACTTC. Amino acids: CASSMGGSSSYEQYF.

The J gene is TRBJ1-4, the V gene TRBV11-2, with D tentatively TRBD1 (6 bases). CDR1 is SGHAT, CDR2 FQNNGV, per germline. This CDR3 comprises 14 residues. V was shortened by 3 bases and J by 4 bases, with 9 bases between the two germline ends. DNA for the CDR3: TGTGCCAGCAGCTTTGGACAGAGTAATGAAAAACTGTTTTTT. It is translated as CASSFGQSNEKLFF.

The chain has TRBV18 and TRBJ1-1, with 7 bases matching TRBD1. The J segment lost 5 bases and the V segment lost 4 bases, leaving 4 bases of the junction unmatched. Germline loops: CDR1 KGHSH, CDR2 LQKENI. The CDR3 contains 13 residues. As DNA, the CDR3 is TGTGCCAGCTCACGACAGGGTGAGACTGAAGCTTTCTTT. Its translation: CASSRQGETEAFF.

This CDR3 reads CASSQGVLPATNEKLFF. The CDR3 DNA follows: TGTGCCAGCAGTCAGGGGGTACTACCCGCAACTAATGAAAAACTGTTTTTT. J is TRBJ1-4 and V is TRBV6-6, with 7 positions matching TRBD1. V lost 5 bases, J lost 0 bases, and 9 bases stayed unmatched. Germline assignment: CDR1 MNHNY and CDR2 SVGAGI (reference sequence). CDR3 length: 17 amino acids.

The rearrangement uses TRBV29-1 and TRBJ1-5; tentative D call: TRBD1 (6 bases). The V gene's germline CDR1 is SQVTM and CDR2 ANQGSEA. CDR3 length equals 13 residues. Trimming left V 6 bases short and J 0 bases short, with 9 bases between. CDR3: CSVEQGSNQPQHF. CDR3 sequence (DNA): TGCAGCGTGGAACAGGGTAGCAATCAGCCCCAGCATTTT.

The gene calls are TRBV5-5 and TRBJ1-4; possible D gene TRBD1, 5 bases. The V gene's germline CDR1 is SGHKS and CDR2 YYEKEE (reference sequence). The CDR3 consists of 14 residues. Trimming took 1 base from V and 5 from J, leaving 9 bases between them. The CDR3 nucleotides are TGTGCCAGCAGCTTGTCCGGGGGAAATGAAAAACTGTTTTTT. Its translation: CASSLSGGNEKLFF.

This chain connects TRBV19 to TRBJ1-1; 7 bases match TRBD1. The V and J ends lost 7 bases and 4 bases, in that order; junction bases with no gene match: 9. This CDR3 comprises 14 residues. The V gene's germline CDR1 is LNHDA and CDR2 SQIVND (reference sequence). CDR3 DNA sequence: TGTGCCAGTACCTACGACAGGGCGGGCACTGAAGCTTTCTTT. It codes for CASTYDRAGTEAFF.

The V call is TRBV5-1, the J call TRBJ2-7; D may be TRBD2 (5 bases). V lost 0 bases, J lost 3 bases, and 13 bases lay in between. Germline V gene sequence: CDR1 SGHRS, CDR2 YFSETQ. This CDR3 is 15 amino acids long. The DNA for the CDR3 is TGCGCCAGCAGCTTGGGGGCGGGCGATGACTACGAGCAGTACTTC. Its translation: CASSLGAGDDYEQYF.

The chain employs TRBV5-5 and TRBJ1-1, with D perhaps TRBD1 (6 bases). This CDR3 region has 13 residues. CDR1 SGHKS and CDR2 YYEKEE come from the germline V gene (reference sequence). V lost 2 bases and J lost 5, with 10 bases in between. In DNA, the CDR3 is TGTGCCAGCAGCTTTCAGGGGTGGACTGAAGCTTTCTTT. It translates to CASSFQGWTEAFF.